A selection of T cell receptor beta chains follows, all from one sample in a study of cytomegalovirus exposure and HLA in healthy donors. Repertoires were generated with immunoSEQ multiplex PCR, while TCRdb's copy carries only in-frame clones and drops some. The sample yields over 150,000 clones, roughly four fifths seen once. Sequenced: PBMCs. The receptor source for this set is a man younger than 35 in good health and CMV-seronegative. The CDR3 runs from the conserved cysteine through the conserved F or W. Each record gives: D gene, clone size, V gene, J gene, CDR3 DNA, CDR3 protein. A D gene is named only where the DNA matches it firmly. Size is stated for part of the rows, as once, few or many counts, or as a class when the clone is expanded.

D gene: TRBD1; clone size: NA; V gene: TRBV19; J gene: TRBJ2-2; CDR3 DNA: TGTGCCAGTAGTACTTCTGAGGGGGCGTTGGGCGGGGAGCTGTTTTTT; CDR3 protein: CASSTSEGALGGELFF
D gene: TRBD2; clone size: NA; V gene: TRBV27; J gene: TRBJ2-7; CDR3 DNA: TGTGCCAGCAGTTTGGTTCTAGCGGGAGGGCCCTACGAGCAGTACTTC; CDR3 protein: CASSLVLAGGPYEQYF
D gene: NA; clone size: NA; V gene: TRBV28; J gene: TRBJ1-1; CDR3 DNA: TGTGCCAGCAGTTTATCCCGGTGGACTGAAGCTTTCTTT; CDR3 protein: CASSLSRWTEAFF
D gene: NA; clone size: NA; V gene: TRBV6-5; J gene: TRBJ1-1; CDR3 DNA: TGTGCCAGCAGTTTTGACAGACTGGGAACTGAAGCTTTCTTT; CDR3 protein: CASSFDRLGTEAFF
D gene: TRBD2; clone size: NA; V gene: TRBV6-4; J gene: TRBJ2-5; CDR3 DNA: TGTGCCAGCAGTGAAGGTGAGGAAACTAGCGGGGGGGTTGTGAAAGAGACCCAGTACTTC; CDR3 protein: CASSEGEETSGGVVKETQYF
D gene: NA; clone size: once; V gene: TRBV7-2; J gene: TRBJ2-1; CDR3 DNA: TGTGCCAGCACCCCGAGGCGATACAATGAGCAGTTCTTC; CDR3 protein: CASTPRRYNEQFF
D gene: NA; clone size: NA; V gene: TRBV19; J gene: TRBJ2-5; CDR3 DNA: TGTGCCAGTAGTATAGTTTGGGGGGAACAAGAGACCCAGTACTTC; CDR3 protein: CASSIVWGEQETQYF
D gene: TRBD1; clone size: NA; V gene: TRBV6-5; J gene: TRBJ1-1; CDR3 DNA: TGTGCCAGCAGTTACGGGCAGGGGGCCCGTTTTGGAGCTTTCTTT; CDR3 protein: CASSYGQGARFGAFF
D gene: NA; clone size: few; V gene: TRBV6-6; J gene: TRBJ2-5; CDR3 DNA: TGTGCCAGCAATTTAGACAGGTGGGAGACCCAGTACTTC; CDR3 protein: CASNLDRWETQYF
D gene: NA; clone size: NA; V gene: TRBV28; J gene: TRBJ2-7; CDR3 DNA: TGTGCCAGCAGTCCCCCGGGACTTTTTGGCCTCTACGAGCAGTACTTC; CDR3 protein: CASSPPGLFGLYEQYF
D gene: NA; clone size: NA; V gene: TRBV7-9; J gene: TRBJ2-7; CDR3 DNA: TGTGCCAGCAGCACATTTTCTCGCCCGGGGGTTTCCTACGAGCAGTACTTC; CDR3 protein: CASSTFSRPGVSYEQYF
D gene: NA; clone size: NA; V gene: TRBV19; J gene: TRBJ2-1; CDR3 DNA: TGTGCCAGTAGTATTGGCGGGGATGAGCAGTTCTTC; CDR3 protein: CASSIGGDEQFF
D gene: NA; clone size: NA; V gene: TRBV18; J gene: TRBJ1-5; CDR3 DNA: TGTGCCAGCTCACCATGGGAAGGGGATCAGCCCCAGCATTTT; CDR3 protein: CASSPWEGDQPQHF
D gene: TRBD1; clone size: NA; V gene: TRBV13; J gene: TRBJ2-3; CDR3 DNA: TGTGCCAGCAGCATCACAGGGGCCACAGATACGCAGTATTTT; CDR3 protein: CASSITGATDTQYF
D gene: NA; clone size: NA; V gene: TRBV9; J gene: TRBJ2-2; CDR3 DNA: TGTGCCAGCAGCGTAACCCCGGCCGGGGAGCTGTTTTTT; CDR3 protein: CASSVTPAGELFF
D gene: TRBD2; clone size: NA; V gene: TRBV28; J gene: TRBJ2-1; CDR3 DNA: TGTGCCAGCAGTGCTCTAGCGGGAGTCTACAATGAGCAGTTCTTC; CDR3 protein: CASSALAGVYNEQFF
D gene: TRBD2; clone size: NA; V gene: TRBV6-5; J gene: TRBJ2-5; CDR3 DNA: TGTGCCACTCGGCCGGGACTAGCAGGGCAAGAGACCCAGTACTTC; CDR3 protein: CATRPGLAGQETQYF
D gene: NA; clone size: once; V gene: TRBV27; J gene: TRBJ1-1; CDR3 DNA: TGTGCTAGCAGTTTACTCGGGGGTTTGAACACTGAAGCTTTCTTT; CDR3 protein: CASSLLGGLNTEAFF
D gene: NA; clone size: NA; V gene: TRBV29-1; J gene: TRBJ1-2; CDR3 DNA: TGCAGCGTTGTCTCTGGGGAGTACTATGGCTACACCTTC; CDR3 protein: CSVVSGEYYGYTF
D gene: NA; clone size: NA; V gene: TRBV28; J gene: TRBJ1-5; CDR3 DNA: TGTGCCAGCAGTTTATGGGGCGGGCAGCCTAGCAATCAGCCCCAGCATTTT; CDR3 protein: CASSLWGGQPSNQPQHF
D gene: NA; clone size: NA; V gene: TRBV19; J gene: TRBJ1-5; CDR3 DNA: TGTGCCAGCCTCGGACAGCTGGATCAGCCCCAGCATTTT; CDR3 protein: CASLGQLDQPQHF
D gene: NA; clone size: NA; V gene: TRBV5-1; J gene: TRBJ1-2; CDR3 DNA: TGCGCCAGCAGCCCCTATGGTTTGGGCTACACCTTC; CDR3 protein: CASSPYGLGYTF
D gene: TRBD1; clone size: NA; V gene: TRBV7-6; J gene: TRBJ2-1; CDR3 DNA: TGTGCCAGCAGCCCTAGGACAGGGTACAATGAGCAGTTCTTC; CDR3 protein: CASSPRTGYNEQFF
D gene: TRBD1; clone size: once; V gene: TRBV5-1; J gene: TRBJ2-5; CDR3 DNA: TGCGCCAGCAGCTTGATGCCTCCGGGACAGGGGCAAGAGACCCAGTACTTC; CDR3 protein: CASSLMPPGQGQETQYF
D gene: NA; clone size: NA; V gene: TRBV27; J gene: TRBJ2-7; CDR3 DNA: TGTGCCAGCAAAGAGAGCACAGGGTTCGAGCAGTACTTC; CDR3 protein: CASKESTGFEQYF
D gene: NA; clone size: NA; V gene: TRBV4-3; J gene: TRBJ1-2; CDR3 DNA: TGCGCCAGCAGCCAAGTCTGGGGGGGTGGCGGTGGCTACACCTTC; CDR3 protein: CASSQVWGGGGGYTF
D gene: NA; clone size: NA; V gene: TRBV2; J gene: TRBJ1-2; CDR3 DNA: TGTGCCAGCAGTGACAGGGTAAACTATGGCTACACCTTC; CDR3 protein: CASSDRVNYGYTF
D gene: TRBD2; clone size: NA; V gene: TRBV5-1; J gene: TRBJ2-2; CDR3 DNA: TGCGCCAGCAGCAGCGGGGGCACCGGGGAGCTGTTTTTT; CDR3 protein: CASSSGGTGELFF
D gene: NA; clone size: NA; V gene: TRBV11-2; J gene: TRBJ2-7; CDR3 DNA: TGTGCCAGCAGCTTAGTTTACCGGTCAGGGAAGGACTACGAGCAGTACTTC; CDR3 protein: CASSLVYRSGKDYEQYF
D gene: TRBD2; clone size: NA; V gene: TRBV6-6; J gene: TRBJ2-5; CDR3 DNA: TGCGCAGCGGCGGGGGAAGAGACCCAGTACTTC; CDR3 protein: CAAAGEETQYF
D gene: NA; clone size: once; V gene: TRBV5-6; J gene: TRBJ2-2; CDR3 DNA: TGTGCCAGCAGCTTGGACAGGGCGAACACCGGGGAGCTGTTTTTT; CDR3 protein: CASSLDRANTGELFF
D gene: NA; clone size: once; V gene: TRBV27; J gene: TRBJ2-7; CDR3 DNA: TGTGCCAGCAGTCAAATATCTGTTTGGGGGACTTCCTACGAGCAGTACTTC; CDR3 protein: CASSQISVWGTSYEQYF
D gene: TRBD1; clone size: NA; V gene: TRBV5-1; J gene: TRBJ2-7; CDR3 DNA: TGCGCCAGCAGCCAGCAGGGGGCCTACGAGCAGTACTTC; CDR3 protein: CASSQQGAYEQYF
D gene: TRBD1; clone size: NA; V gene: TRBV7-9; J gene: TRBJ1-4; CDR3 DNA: TGTGCCAGCAGCTTAGATGGGACAGCGAATGAAAAACTGTTTTTT; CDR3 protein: CASSLDGTANEKLFF
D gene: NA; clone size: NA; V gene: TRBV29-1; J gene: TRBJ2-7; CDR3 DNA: TGCAGCGTTTTCCAGGGGAGCTCCTACGAGCAGTACTTC; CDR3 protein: CSVFQGSSYEQYF